These 30 T cell receptor beta chains were sequenced from one sample in a study of cytotoxic CD8 clonotypes in ibrutinib-treated CLL. Measured with immunoSEQ multiplex PCR; TCRdb has only the in-frame clones, and not every one. This sample has 330,000 or so clones; around 66% occur once, and the top ten carry roughly 6%. This material consisted of PBMCs, taken after 36 months of ibrutinib treatment. Receptor source: a human donor with chronic lymphocytic leukemia.

This chain uses TRBV11-2 with TRBJ2-7; either TRBD1 or TRBD2 may supply D (5 bases each). With 5 bases removed from V and 0 bases from J, the gap between germline ends came to 23 bases. Germline-derived CDR1 and CDR2 are SGHAT and FQNNGV. This CDR3 contains 18 residues. CDR3 nucleotide sequence: TGTGCCAGCAGCCAGTCCCACGTTGGGGACCGGAGCTCCTACGAGCAGTACTTC. Amino acids: CASSQSHVGDRSSYEQYF.

The gene calls are TRBV5-1 and TRBJ1-4; unclear D gene. This CDR3 has 14 amino acids. The V end was cut by 1 base, the J end by 7 bases, with 11 bases between. The germline CDR1 and CDR2 sequences are SGHRS and YFSETQ. CDR3 sequence: CASSLFRFGEKLFF. In DNA, the CDR3 is TGCGCCAGCAGCTTGTTCCGGTTTGGTGAAAAACTGTTTTTT.

V usage is TRBV27 and J usage is TRBJ1-2; 7 bases match TRBD1. This CDR3 spans 14 amino acids. Germline V gene sequence: CDR1 MNHEY, CDR2 SMNVEV (reference sequence). The J segment lost 4 bases and the V segment lost 6 bases, leaving 8 bases of the junction unmatched. The DNA of the CDR3 is TGTGCCAGCAGCCCCAGGGGGGAAGGCTATGGCTACACCTTC. It encodes CASSPRGEGYGYTF.

V and J are TRBV5-1 and TRBJ2-1; a weak D match, TRBD1 (6 bases). The CDR3 is 16 residues long. Trimming took off 4 bases at V and 5 bases at J, with 19 bases between the two ends. Germline CDR1 and CDR2: SGHRS and YFSETQ. CDR3 loop: CASSPATFAGDNEQFF. Written as DNA, the CDR3 is TGCGCCAGCAGCCCGGCGACTTTCGCAGGGGACAATGAGCAGTTCTTC.

This chain connects TRBV21-1 to TRBJ1-2. TRBV21-1 is designated a pseudogene. This CDR3 has 16 amino acids. The CDR3 reads CASSKGGLPLNYGYTF. CDR3 nucleotide sequence: TGTGCCAGCAGCAAAGGGGGTCTCCCCCTTAACTATGGCTACACCTTC.

J is TRBJ1-2 and V is TRBV19, with 9 bases fitting TRBD1. This CDR3 region has 16 residues. Germline V lookup: CDR1 LNHDA, CDR2 SQIVND (reference sequence). V lost 3 bases and J lost 0; bases outside the gene matches: 5. The CDR3 nucleotides are TGTGCCAGTAGTATCACGGACAGGGGTTCTAACTATGGCTACACCTTC. This encodes CASSITDRGSNYGYTF.

The sample holds a few counts of this clone. The chain employs TRBV9 and TRBJ1-2; D is perhaps TRBD1 (5 bases). CDR1 and CDR2 from the germline V gene are SGDLS and YYNGEE. The V and J ends lost 2 bases and 0 bases respectively, with 14 bases between them. The CDR3 contains 16 residues. The CDR3 here is CASSVEGRAANYGYTF. The CDR3 DNA is TGTGCCAGCAGCGTCGAGGGGAGGGCAGCTAACTATGGCTACACCTTC.

The chain recombines TRBV19 with TRBJ2-6; D gene ambiguous. Trimming took off 3 bases at V and 0 bases at J, with 9 bases between the two ends. The CDR3 loop spans 16 amino acids. Germline V gene sequence: CDR1 LNHDA, CDR2 SQIVND (reference sequence). In DNA form, the CDR3 reads TGTGCCAGTAGTATCTCCCCGATCTCTGGGGCCAACGTCCTGACTTTC. Its protein product is CASSISPISGANVLTF.

The V call is TRBV12-5, the J call TRBJ1-1, with unresolved D. Trimming stripped 4 bases from V and 6 bases from J, with 27 bases between. The CDR3 contains 18 residues. CDR1 and CDR2 from the germline V gene are LGHNT and FRNRAP. This CDR3 reads CASGSFPRGVLGTPEAFF. The CDR3 nucleotides read TGTGCTAGTGGTTCCTTCCCACGCGGGGTCTTGGGAACGCCTGAAGCTTTCTTT.

This chain uses TRBV18 with TRBJ2-5; 7 bases align to TRBD2. Losses at the gene ends were 4 bases for V and 5 bases for J; bases not matched to a gene: 7. Germline-derived CDR1 and CDR2 are KGHSH and LQKENI. CDR3 length: 14 amino acids. The CDR3 nucleotides are TGTGCCAGCTCACTTTCCAGCGGGGTTGAGACCCAGTACTTC. Translation gives CASSLSSGVETQYF.

The DNA for the CDR3 is TGCGCCAGCAGCTGCACATCGTGTGAGGTCCATATACATCAGCCCCAGCATTTT. This encodes CASSCTSCEVHIHQPQHF. The chain combines TRBV5-1 with TRBJ1-5; D is undetermined. Trimming cost V 3 bases and J 5 bases, with 24 bases left between them. The CDR3 consists of 18 residues. CDR1 SGHRS and CDR2 YFSETQ come from the germline V gene.

The V and J genes are TRBV6-5 and TRBJ2-7; D ambiguous. CDR3 length: 14 amino acids. V gave up 6 bases and J gave up 0 bases, with 12 bases separating them. The germline CDR1 and CDR2 sequences are MNHEY and SVGAGI. CDR3 sequence (DNA): TGTGCCAGCAGCATTCGGCCTGCCTCCTACGAGCAGTACTTC. It codes for CASSIRPASYEQYF.

The chain recombines TRBV7-9 with TRBJ2-5; no firm D call. The CDR3 contains 15 residues. V lost 5 bases to trimming and J lost 5 bases, with 18 bases between them. Germline lookup yields CDR1 SEHNR and CDR2 FQNEAQ (reference sequence). In nucleotides, the CDR3 is TGTGCCAGCAGCGCCCGGACGCCCGTTGGGGAGACCCAGTACTTC. Its translation is CASSARTPVGETQYF. Combining the CDR3 with reference TRBV7-9 and TRBJ2-5 gives the whole variable domain DTGVSQNPRHKITKRGQNVTFRCDPISEHNRLYWYRQTLGQGPEFLTYFQNEAQLEKSRLLSDRFSAERPKGSFSTLEIQRTEQGDSAMYLCASSARTPVGETQYFGPGTRLLVL.

This clone was observed a single time. The chain is built from TRBV7-2 and TRBJ2-3, with a possible D match to TRBD2 (6 bases). Germline loops: CDR1 SGHTA, CDR2 FQGNSA. The CDR3 runs to 19 residues. V was cut by 1 base and J by 0 bases, with 20 bases left in between. The CDR3 sequence is CASSLGWLAWTSSTDTQYF. CDR3 DNA: TGTGCCAGCAGCTTAGGATGGCTAGCGTGGACCTCTAGCACAGATACGCAGTATTTT.

This clone was observed a few times. The gene calls are TRBV6-1 and TRBJ1-5; D gene uncertain. The CDR3 extends over 12 amino acids. Between the trimmed V and J ends, which lost 7 bases and 7 bases, there was a span of 11 bases. Germline V gene sequence: CDR1 MNHNS, CDR2 SASEGT. CDR3 residues: CASKEGRQPQHF. The CDR3 DNA is TGTGCCAGCAAGGAGGGCAGGCAGCCCCAGCATTTT.

The chain employs TRBV15 and TRBJ2-2; TRBD2 matches 13 bases. Trimming at V came to 5 bases and at J to 6 bases, leaving 3 bases not matched to a gene. This CDR3 is built from 15 residues. The germline V gene encodes CDR1 LNHNV and CDR2 YYDKDF (reference sequence). The CDR3 protein is CATSPTSGGAGELFF. The CDR3 nucleotides read TGTGCCACCAGCCCTACTAGCGGGGGGGCCGGGGAGCTGTTTTTT.

V gene TRBV18 combines with J gene TRBJ2-1; either TRBD1 or TRBD2 may fit D (6 bases each). V lost 0 bases, J lost 3 bases, and 12 bases lay in between. From germline, CDR1 is KGHSH and CDR2 LQKENI. CDR3 size: 16 residues. CDR3 protein: CASSPPGGRGYNEQFF. The CDR3 bases are TGTGCCAGCTCACCACCGGGAGGCAGGGGCTACAATGAGCAGTTCTTC. The entire variable domain, with the rest obtained from reference TRBV18 and TRBJ2-1, is as follows: NAGVMQNPRHLVRRRGQEARLRCSPMKGHSHVYWYRQLPEEGLKFMVYLQKENIIDESGMPKERFSAEFPKEGPSILRIQQVVRGDSAAYFCASSPPGGRGYNEQFFGPGTRLTVL.

The chain is built from TRBV6-5 and TRBJ2-3; maybe TRBD1 (5 bases). Germline V lookup: CDR1 MNHEY, CDR2 SVGAGI. The V gene lost 2 bases and the J gene lost 1 base, with 13 bases spanning the gap. This CDR3 is 16 amino acids long. The CDR3 loop reads CASSYARQSRTDTQYF. The CDR3 nucleotides read TGTGCCAGCAGTTACGCCAGACAGAGCCGCACAGATACGCAGTATTTT.

V gene TRBV7-2 combines with J gene TRBJ2-1, with TRBD2 matching 15 bases. The CDR3 is 19 amino acids. V gave up 1 base and J gave up 5 bases; unmatched junction bases: 9. Germline values: CDR1 SGHTA, CDR2 FQGNSA. The CDR3 DNA sequence: TGTGCCAGCAGCTTAGACCTGACGGGACTAGCGGGAGGTCACAATGAGCAGTTCTTC. Translating it yields CASSLDLTGLAGGHNEQFF.

This clone showed up just once. The V gene is TRBV27, the J gene TRBJ1-2; D not certain. Germline assignment: CDR1 MNHEY and CDR2 SMNVEV (reference sequence). CDR3 length equals 13 residues. Trimming removed 0 bases at V and 8 bases at J, with 10 bases between. In DNA, the CDR3 is TGTGCCAGCAGTTTATCGATGGGTGGCGGCTACACCTTC. This encodes CASSLSMGGGYTF.

This clone showed up just a few times. The rearrangement links TRBV18 to TRBJ2-5, with TRBD2 as a possible D gene (6 bases). Trimming pared 3 bases from V and 9 bases from J, leaving 14 bases between. The germline V gene has CDR1 KGHSH and CDR2 LQKENI. This CDR3 has 13 amino acids. CDR3 coding DNA: TGTGCCAGCTCACCGGACGCTTGGGGGGCCCAGTACTTC. It yields the protein CASSPDAWGAQYF.

This sequence joins TRBV10-3 and TRBJ2-1; 10 bases align to TRBD2. The CDR3 contains 15 residues. Germline V CDR1 and CDR2: ENHRY, SYGVKD. Trimming cost V 10 bases and J 11 bases; bases outside gene matches: 17. CDR3 in amino acids: CASAWSSSGSRKQFF. The CDR3 region has the DNA TGTGCCAGCGCTTGGTCCTCTAGCGGGAGTAGGAAGCAGTTCTTC.

The chain has TRBV7-3 and TRBJ2-3, with 12 nucleotides matching TRBD2. Germline V lookup: CDR1 SGHTA, CDR2 FQGTGA. This CDR3 is 19 amino acids long. V was clipped by 1 base and J by 0 bases; unmatched bases: 8. The CDR3 reads CASSLSRLAGGPSTDTQYF. CDR3 sequence (DNA): TGTGCCAGCAGCTTAAGTAGGCTAGCGGGGGGGCCGAGCACAGATACGCAGTATTTT.

The V call is TRBV2, the J call TRBJ2-1; D call uncertain. Looked up from germline, CDR1 is SNHLY and CDR2 is FYNNEI. The CDR3 contains 14 residues. Trimming pared 7 bases from V and 0 bases from J, leaving 10 bases between. The CDR3 sequence: CASTDISSYNEQFF. CDR3 nucleotide sequence: TGTGCCAGCACCGATATCAGCTCCTACAATGAGCAGTTCTTC.

The genes are TRBV25-1 and TRBJ1-1; D remains ambiguous. Germline lookup yields CDR1 MGHDK and CDR2 SYGVNS. The CDR3 loop spans 13 amino acids. V lost 3 bases, J lost 1 base, and 6 bases lay in between. The CDR3 spells CASSEERNTEAFF. In DNA form, the CDR3 reads TGTGCCAGCAGTGAGGAGAGGAACACTGAAGCTTTCTTT.

The gene calls are TRBV7-6 and TRBJ1-6; D not resolved. V was trimmed by 1 base and J by 7 bases, leaving 8 bases between them. Germline V CDR1 and CDR2: SGHVS, FNYEAQ. The CDR3 contains 14 residues. The CDR3 DNA is TGTGCCAGCAGCTTAGACAGACTGAATTCACCCCTCCACTTT. Its translation is CASSLDRLNSPLHF.

The chain joins TRBV13 to TRBJ2-7; D unclear. Trimming left V 5 bases short and J 6 bases short, with 11 bases between. Per germline, CDR1 PRHDT and CDR2 FYEKMQ (reference sequence). The CDR3 sequence is 12 residues long. CDR3 DNA sequence: TGTGCCAGCAGCATGACTCGGCTCGAGCAGTACTTC. Protein sequence: CASSMTRLEQYF.

The chain links TRBV5-4 to TRBJ2-5, with D possibly TRBD2 on 6 matching bases. V gave up 4 bases and J gave up 1 base, with 17 bases separating them. Germline V gene lookup returns CDR1 SGHNT and CDR2 YYREEE (reference sequence). The CDR3 covers 16 residues. The CDR3 protein is CASSKGLGRSQETQYF. As DNA, the CDR3 is TGTGCCAGCAGCAAGGGACTGGGGCGCTCCCAAGAGACCCAGTACTTC.

The chain uses TRBV14 and TRBJ2-3, with D tentatively TRBD1 (6 bases). CDR1 is SGHDN, CDR2 FVKESK, per germline. This CDR3 is built from 14 residues. V was trimmed by 4 bases and J by 0 bases, leaving 8 bases between them. In DNA form, the CDR3 reads TGTGCCAGCAGCCCGGGACAAAGCACAGATACGCAGTATTTT. It specifies CASSPGQSTDTQYF.

The chain joins TRBV10-3 to TRBJ2-2; a possible D gene is TRBD2 (6 bases). Germline V CDR1 and CDR2: ENHRY, SYGVKD. Trimming pared 6 bases from V and 6 bases from J, leaving 14 bases between. The CDR3 has 14 amino acids. CDR3 nucleotide sequence: TGTGCCATCAGGCCCCGGGGGTTGGCCGGGGAGCTGTTTTTT. Encoded protein: CAIRPRGLAGELFF.